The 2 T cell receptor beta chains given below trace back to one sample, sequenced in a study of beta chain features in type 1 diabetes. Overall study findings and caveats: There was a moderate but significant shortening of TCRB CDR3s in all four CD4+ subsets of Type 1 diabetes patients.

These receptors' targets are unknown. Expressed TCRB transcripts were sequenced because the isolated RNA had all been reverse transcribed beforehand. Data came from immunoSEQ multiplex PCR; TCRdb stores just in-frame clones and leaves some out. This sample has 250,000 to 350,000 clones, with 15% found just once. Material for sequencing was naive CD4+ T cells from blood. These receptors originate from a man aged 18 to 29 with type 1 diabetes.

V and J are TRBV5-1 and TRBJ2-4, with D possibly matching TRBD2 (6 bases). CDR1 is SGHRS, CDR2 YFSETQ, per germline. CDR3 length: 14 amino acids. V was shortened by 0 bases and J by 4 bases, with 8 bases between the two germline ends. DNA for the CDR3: TGCGCCAGCAGCTTGGAACGGGGGAAAAACATTCAGTACTTC. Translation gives CASSLERGKNIQYF.

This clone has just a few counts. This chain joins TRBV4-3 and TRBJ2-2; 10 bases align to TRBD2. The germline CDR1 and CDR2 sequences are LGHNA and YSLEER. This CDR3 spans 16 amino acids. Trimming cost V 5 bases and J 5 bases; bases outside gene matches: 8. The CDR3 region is CASSLLLAGTTGELFF. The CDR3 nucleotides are TGCGCCAGCAGCTTACTACTAGCGGGGACGACCGGGGAGCTGTTTTTT.